This is a list of T cell receptor beta chains from one sample in a study of blood T cells in healthy people across ages. MiXCR, applied by TCRdb to the 5' RACE reads, yields one record per CDR3 protein. There are about 970,000 distinct CDR3 sequences in the sample; just over 50% occur only once, and about 22% lies in the top ten. Sequencing used blood. All receptors come from a woman aged 55-75 years in good health. Both conserved end residues are part of each CDR3.

j_call: TRBJ2-7; v_call: TRBV6-2/TRBV6-3; cdr3_aa: CASRRAAGPYEQYF
j_call: TRBJ2-7; v_call: TRBV11-3; cdr3_aa: CASSLESGSGYEQYF
j_call: TRBJ2-5; v_call: TRBV5-5; cdr3_aa: CASTIPGGRETQYF
j_call: TRBJ2-3; v_call: TRBV27; cdr3_aa: CASSFNSGSSTDTQYF
j_call: TRBJ2-7; v_call: TRBV12-3/TRBV12-4; cdr3_aa: CAGSTTAGYEQYF
j_call: TRBJ2-7; v_call: TRBV6-2/TRBV6-3; cdr3_aa: CASSYYVGTSGEQYF
j_call: TRBJ2-6; v_call: TRBV4-3; cdr3_aa: CASSHWGANVLTF
j_call: TRBJ2-3; v_call: TRBV25-1; cdr3_aa: CASSPRLLTGSSDTQYF
j_call: TRBJ2-4; v_call: TRBV3-1; cdr3_aa: CASSQDGTRRGDIQYF
j_call: TRBJ2-7; v_call: TRBV7-9; cdr3_aa: CASKPGQTYEQYF
j_call: TRBJ2-3; v_call: TRBV7-2; cdr3_aa: CASSRDRGQDTDTQYF
j_call: TRBJ2-1; v_call: TRBV7-9; cdr3_aa: CASNWDYNEQFF
j_call: TRBJ2-7; v_call: TRBV29-1; cdr3_aa: CSVAPSGSGEQYF
j_call: TRBJ1-5; v_call: TRBV4-2; cdr3_aa: CASSQGVGQGLNQPQHF
j_call: TRBJ2-3; v_call: TRBV20-1; cdr3_aa: CSARDQETDTQYF
j_call: TRBJ2-7; v_call: TRBV29-1; cdr3_aa: CSVGGRQGYSYEQYF
j_call: TRBJ1-6; v_call: TRBV20-1; cdr3_aa: CSASSQSSNSPLHF
j_call: TRBJ1-2; v_call: TRBV12-3/TRBV12-4; cdr3_aa: CAGHLGLNYGYTF
j_call: TRBJ2-2; v_call: TRBV27; cdr3_aa: CASSRVPGLNTGELFF
j_call: TRBJ2-1; v_call: TRBV29-1; cdr3_aa: CSVARGVNEQFF
j_call: TRBJ2-1; v_call: TRBV14; cdr3_aa: CASSTLRLASGYNEQFF
j_call: TRBJ1-2; v_call: TRBV6-4; cdr3_aa: CASSDYYGYTF
j_call: TRBJ2-1; v_call: TRBV7-2; cdr3_aa: CASSLREPNQAEQFF
j_call: TRBJ1-5; v_call: TRBV21-1; cdr3_aa: CASSIEGQANQPQHF
j_call: TRBJ2-3; v_call: TRBV12-3/TRBV12-4; cdr3_aa: CASRQGADTQYF
j_call: TRBJ1-2; v_call: TRBV3-1; cdr3_aa: CASSRQGVEGYTF
j_call: TRBJ2-1; v_call: TRBV12-3/TRBV12-4; cdr3_aa: CASRPGTGSNEQFF
j_call: TRBJ1-2; v_call: TRBV3-1; cdr3_aa: CASSQGGVTGSGYTF
j_call: TRBJ2-7; v_call: TRBV4-2; cdr3_aa: CASSQVAPGQVDYEQYF
j_call: TRBJ2-6; v_call: TRBV5-1; cdr3_aa: CASSSAISGANVLTF
j_call: TRBJ2-1; v_call: TRBV20-1; cdr3_aa: CSASVGLAGYNEQFF
j_call: TRBJ2-1; v_call: TRBV4-3; cdr3_aa: CASSQAGTGYNEQFF
j_call: TRBJ1-4; v_call: TRBV29-1; cdr3_aa: CSVEDGGNEKLFF
j_call: TRBJ2-1; v_call: TRBV29-1; cdr3_aa: CSVDRGREQFF
j_call: TRBJ2-7; v_call: TRBV6-5; cdr3_aa: CASRPGTGVSEQYF
j_call: TRBJ2-7; v_call: TRBV7-9; cdr3_aa: CASSFSLAGILPEQYF
j_call: TRBJ2-7; v_call: TRBV20-1; cdr3_aa: CSAGGGEVYEQYF
j_call: TRBJ2-5; v_call: TRBV5-6; cdr3_aa: CASSQPGQERIQYF
j_call: TRBJ2-1; v_call: TRBV7-3; cdr3_aa: CASSLISKHAGSEQFF
j_call: TRBJ2-2; v_call: TRBV24-1; cdr3_aa: CATSDSRQRTGELFF
j_call: TRBJ2-1; v_call: TRBV5-6; cdr3_aa: CASSLTAQSSYNEQFF
j_call: TRBJ1-4; v_call: TRBV28; cdr3_aa: CASSLVQGGGEKLFF
j_call: TRBJ2-1; v_call: TRBV7-2; cdr3_aa: CASSLDGVGNEQFF
j_call: TRBJ1-2; v_call: TRBV11-2; cdr3_aa: CASSLVPEGSYTF
j_call: TRBJ2-4; v_call: TRBV7-8; cdr3_aa: CASSLGPAAAKNIQYF
j_call: TRBJ2-4; v_call: TRBV7-9; cdr3_aa: CSSSTNRVGQYF
j_call: TRBJ2-1; v_call: TRBV30; cdr3_aa: CAWSVRGARNEQFF
j_call: TRBJ2-1; v_call: TRBV28; cdr3_aa: CASRPSGGSYNEQFF
j_call: TRBJ2-7; v_call: TRBV15; cdr3_aa: CATSREILAGGAYEQYF